A selection of T cell receptor beta chains follows, all from one sample in a study of radiotherapy plus CTLA-4 blockade in lung cancer. Sequenced by immunoSEQ multiplex PCR; TCRdb stores in-frame clones only, minus some. This sample has around 99,000 clones, with around nine tenths found just once. Sequences were derived from peripheral blood, sampled from a patient treated with radiotherapy plus ipilimumab. These receptors all come from a human donor with non-small cell lung cancer that progressed on radiotherapy plus ipilimumab. Both conserved end residues are part of each CDR3. Fields, in order: D gene, V gene, clone size, J gene, CDR3 DNA, CDR3 protein. The D gene is left open where the match is weak. Not all rows give a size; the values are once, few, many and, for expanded clones, a class.

TRBD2	TRBV6-5	NA	TRBJ2-1	TGTGCCAGCAGTTACTTAGCGGGGGGGAACTACAATGAGCAGTTCTTC	CASSYLAGGNYNEQFF
NA	TRBV2	NA	TRBJ2-7	TGTGCCAGCCTGGTCCAGGGACTTTGGTACTTC	CASLVQGLWYF
NA	TRBV15	once	TRBJ1-2	TGTGCCACCAGCAGAGACAGGAGCTATGGCTACACCTTC	CATSRDRSYGYTF
NA	TRBV10-3	NA	TRBJ1-2	TGTGCCATCAGTGGCCAGGGCTATGGCTACACCTTC	CAISGQGYGYTF
NA	TRBV5-4	NA	TRBJ1-1	TGTGCCAGCAGCTTGTTAGGGAGCACTTTCTTT	CASSLLGSTFF
NA	TRBV18	NA	TRBJ1-3	TGTGCCAGCTCACTGCAACGAGGGCCTGGAAACACCATATATTTT	CASSLQRGPGNTIYF
NA	TRBV7-2	NA	TRBJ2-7	TGTGCCAGCAGCTTACTTCGGGGAAAGGAGCAGTACTTC	CASSLLRGKEQYF
NA	TRBV19	NA	TRBJ2-7	TGTGCCAGTAGCGACAACAGGGTTCGAGGGCCGAAACGGTACTTC	CASSDNRVRGPKRYF
TRBD1	TRBV6-1	once	TRBJ1-1	TGTGCCAGCACCCCGACAGGGGCGAACACTGAAGCTTTCTTT	CASTPTGANTEAFF
NA	TRBV18	NA	TRBJ1-1	TGTGCCAGCTCACCACAGGGACCCCTGAACACTGAAGCTTTCTTT	CASSPQGPLNTEAFF
TRBD1	TRBV4-1	NA	TRBJ1-3	TGCGCCAGCAGCCACGTCGCACGGGACAGAGGAAACACCATATATTTT	CASSHVARDRGNTIYF
NA	TRBV2	NA	TRBJ2-5	TGTGCCAGCGGCGCCTACCCCCCGACCCAGTACTTC	CASGAYPPTQYF
NA	TRBV5-5	NA	TRBJ2-1	TGTGCCAGCAGGTTCCGGGCTGCAAGCTCCTACAATGAGCAGTTCTTC	CASRFRAASSYNEQFF
TRBD2	TRBV5-1	once	TRBJ2-1	TGCGCCAGCAGCCCCCGACGGACTAGCGGGGGTAATGAGCAGTTCTTC	CASSPRRTSGGNEQFF
NA	TRBV6-4	NA	TRBJ1-5	TGTGCCAGCAGTCCCGACAGGATCTACGGTCCCCAGCATTTT	CASSPDRIYGPQHF
TRBD1	TRBV7-2	NA	TRBJ1-2	TGTGCCAGCAGTCCAGCGGGGGGACAGGCTGGTGGCTACACCTTC	CASSPAGGQAGGYTF
NA	TRBV18	NA	TRBJ1-2	TGTGCCAGCTCACCACAAGGCCAGAGTGGCTACACCTTC	CASSPQGQSGYTF
NA	TRBV19	once	TRBJ2-1	TGTGCCAGTAGTCCGGACACCTACAATGAGCAGTTCTTC	CASSPDTYNEQFF
NA	TRBV25-1	few	TRBJ1-4	TGTGCCACCGGGGGGGGGAGTGTTGAAAAACTGTTTTTT	CATGGGSVEKLFF
TRBD1	TRBV5-1	NA	TRBJ2-6	TGCGCCAGCAGCCAGGGGGCGAGTGGGGCCAACGTCCTGACTTTC	CASSQGASGANVLTF
TRBD2	TRBV7-8	NA	TRBJ2-3	TGTGCCAGCAGCTTTGGGACTAGCAGAAGCACAGATACGCAGTATTTT	CASSFGTSRSTDTQYF
NA	TRBV6-5	NA	TRBJ2-7	TGTGCCAGCAGTTATCGCTACTCCTACGAGCAGTACTTC	CASSYRYSYEQYF
NA	TRBV15	NA	TRBJ1-5	TGTGCCACCAGCAGAGATCAACAGCCCCAGCATTTT	CATSRDQQPQHF
NA	TRBV5-5	NA	TRBJ1-2	TGTGCCAGCAGCTTCGTCGGGGGTGATGGCTACACCTTC	CASSFVGGDGYTF
NA	TRBV4-1	NA	TRBJ1-1	TGCGCCAGCAGCCAAGGTGGGGAAGCTTTCTTT	CASSQGGEAFF
TRBD1	TRBV10-3	NA	TRBJ1-3	TGTGCCATCAGGGCAGGGGGCTCTGGAAACACCATATATTTT	CAIRAGGSGNTIYF
TRBD1	TRBV5-1	NA	TRBJ1-1	TGCGCCAGCAGCCCACAAGGACAGGGCGCAACTGAAGCTTTCTTT	CASSPQGQGATEAFF
NA	TRBV9	NA	TRBJ2-3	TGTGCCAGCAGCATAGTGGGAGCTAGCACAGATACGCAGTATTTT	CASSIVGASTDTQYF
NA	TRBV18	NA	TRBJ1-1	TGTGCCAGCTCACATCACAGGGACACTGAAGCTTTCTTT	CASSHHRDTEAFF
NA	TRBV2	NA	TRBJ1-3	TGTGCCAGCAGTCGATCCTCTGGAAACACCATATATTTT	CASSRSSGNTIYF
TRBD2	TRBV6-1	NA	TRBJ2-7	TGTGCCAGTCGGACTAGCGGGTTGTACGAGCAGTACTTC	CASRTSGLYEQYF
TRBD2	TRBV7-9	NA	TRBJ2-5	TGTGCCAGCAGCTTCTCTAGCGGGAGGTATCAAGAGACCCAGTACTTC	CASSFSSGRYQETQYF
NA	TRBV9	NA	TRBJ1-1	TGTGCCAGCAGTCCAGGAATCTATACTGAAGCTTTCTTT	CASSPGIYTEAFF
NA	TRBV7-2	NA	TRBJ1-1	TGTGCCAGCAGCTTAGCGACCAGTGTCCTTGCTTTTACCAAGAACACTGAAGCTTTCTTT	CASSLATSVLAFTKNTEAFF
NA	TRBV11-2	NA	TRBJ2-4	TGTGCCAGCAGCTTAGCTGGGGCCAAAAACATTCAGTACTTC	CASSLAGAKNIQYF
NA	TRBV9	NA	TRBJ2-1	TGTGCCAGCAGCGGAGTGGGAATATACAATGAGCAGTTCTTC	CASSGVGIYNEQFF
TRBD2	TRBV18	NA	TRBJ2-7	TGTGCCAGCTCACCACAGACACCGGGACTAGGTTACGAGCAGTACTTC	CASSPQTPGLGYEQYF
TRBD1	TRBV7-3	NA	TRBJ2-7	TGTGCCAGCAGGTTCGGGACAGTGTACGAGCAGTACTTC	CASRFGTVYEQYF
NA	TRBV9	NA	TRBJ1-1	TGTGCCAGCAGCGTAGTCCAGGGGAGCTACACTGAAGCTTTCTTT	CASSVVQGSYTEAFF
NA	TRBV2	NA	TRBJ1-2	TGTGCCAGCGGGCCCCAGGGTGGCTACACCTTC	CASGPQGGYTF
NA	TRBV19	NA	TRBJ1-2	TGTGCCAGTAGTATGGGGGCGAGGGGCTACACCTTC	CASSMGARGYTF
NA	TRBV11-2	NA	TRBJ2-7	TGTGCCAGCAGCTCCTCGACAGGACCGTACGAGCAGTACTTC	CASSSSTGPYEQYF
TRBD1	TRBV4-3	few	TRBJ1-2	TGCGCCAGCAGCCAAGAGGACAGGCCCTGGGCTGGCTACACCTTC	CASSQEDRPWAGYTF
NA	TRBV6-1	NA	TRBJ1-4	TGTGCCAGCAGTGAGGGGGCTTATGAAAAACTGTTTTTT	CASSEGAYEKLFF
NA	TRBV5-1	NA	TRBJ2-5	TGCGCCAGCAGCTTGGGTTACGGGAGCCAAGAGACCCAGTACTTC	CASSLGYGSQETQYF
NA	TRBV21-1	NA	TRBJ2-3	TGTGCCAGCAGCCCAAGCGGGCCTAGCACAGATACGCAGTATTTT	CASSPSGPSTDTQYF
NA	TRBV4-1	NA	TRBJ2-1	TGCGCCAGCAGGGCCAGGTTGGATTCCGGGGAGCAGTTCTTC	CASRARLDSGEQFF
NA	TRBV30	NA	TRBJ1-5	TGTGCCTGGAGTCAGAGCAATCAGCCCCAGCATTTT	CAWSQSNQPQHF
TRBD1	TRBV19	NA	TRBJ2-1	TGTGCCAGTAGTGCCGGACAGGGGTACAATGAGCAGTTCTTC	CASSAGQGYNEQFF
TRBD2	TRBV5-1	NA	TRBJ2-3	TGCGCCAGCAGCTACGGGACTAGTCCCAAGTCAGATACGCAGTATTTT	CASSYGTSPKSDTQYF
TRBD1	TRBV4-1	once	TRBJ2-7	TGCGCCAGCAGCCAGAACTCGGGACAGGCCTCCTACGAGCAGTACTTC	CASSQNSGQASYEQYF
NA	TRBV5-1	NA	TRBJ2-7	TGCGCCAGCAGCACCCTTCTAGGCTACGAGCAGTACTTC	CASSTLLGYEQYF
NA	TRBV2	NA	TRBJ2-5	TGTGCCAGCAGTGAACGCAGACAACAAGAGACCCAGTACTTC	CASSERRQQETQYF
NA	TRBV19	NA	TRBJ1-5	TGTGCCAGTAGTATTCGGGAGAATCAGCCCCAGCATTTT	CASSIRENQPQHF
NA	TRBV7-9	few	TRBJ1-2	TGTGCCAGCAGCTTAGCGACGGAAAGTGGTGGCTACACCTTC	CASSLATESGGYTF
NA	TRBV5-1	NA	TRBJ1-1	TGCGCCAGCAGCTTTTTAGGGGCCACGGGCACTGAAGCTTTCTTT	CASSFLGATGTEAFF
NA	TRBV27	NA	TRBJ2-7	TGTGCCAGCTCCGAGGCCAGTTCTTGGTACTTC	CASSEASSWYF
TRBD2	TRBV5-8	NA	TRBJ2-7	TGTGCCAGCAGCCCGGGACTAGCGGGAGGGAGCTCCTACGAGCAGTACTTC	CASSPGLAGGSSYEQYF
NA	TRBV9	NA	TRBJ2-2	TGTGCCAGCAGCGTAGGGTTCGGGCTAGCCAAGAACACCGGGGAGCTGTTTTTT	CASSVGFGLAKNTGELFF
NA	TRBV4-1	NA	TRBJ1-5	TGCGCCAGCAGCCAGACTTCCCCTAGGGGCGATCAGCCCCAGCATTTT	CASSQTSPRGDQPQHF